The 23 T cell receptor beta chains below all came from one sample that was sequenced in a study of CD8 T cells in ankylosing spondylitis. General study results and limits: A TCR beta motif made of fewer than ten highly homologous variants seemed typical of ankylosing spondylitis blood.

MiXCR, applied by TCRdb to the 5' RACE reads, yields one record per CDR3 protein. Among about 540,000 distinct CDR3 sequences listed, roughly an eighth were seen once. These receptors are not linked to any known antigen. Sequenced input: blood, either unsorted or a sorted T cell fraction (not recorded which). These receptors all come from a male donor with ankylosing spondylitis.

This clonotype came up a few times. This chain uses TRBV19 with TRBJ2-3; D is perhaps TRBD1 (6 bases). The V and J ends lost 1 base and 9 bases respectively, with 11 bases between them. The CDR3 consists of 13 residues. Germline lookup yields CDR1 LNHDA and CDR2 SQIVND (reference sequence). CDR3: CASSIGRQGTQYF. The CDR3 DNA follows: TGTGCCAGTAGTATAGGGAGGCAGGGGACGCAGTATTTT.

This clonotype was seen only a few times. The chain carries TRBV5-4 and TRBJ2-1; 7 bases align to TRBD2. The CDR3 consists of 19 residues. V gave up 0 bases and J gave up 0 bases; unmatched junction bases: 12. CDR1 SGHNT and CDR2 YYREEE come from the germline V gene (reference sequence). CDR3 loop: CASSLEGSGLANSYNEQFF. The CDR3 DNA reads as TGTGCCAGCAGCTTGGAGGGTAGCGGGCTAGCAAACTCCTACAATGAGCAGTTCTTC.

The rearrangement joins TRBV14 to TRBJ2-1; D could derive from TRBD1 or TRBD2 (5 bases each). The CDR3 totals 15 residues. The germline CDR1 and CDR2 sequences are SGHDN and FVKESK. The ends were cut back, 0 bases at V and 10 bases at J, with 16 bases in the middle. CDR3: CASSQERIPGREQFF. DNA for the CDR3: TGTGCCAGCAGCCAAGAACGTATACCGGGACGGGAGCAGTTCTTC.

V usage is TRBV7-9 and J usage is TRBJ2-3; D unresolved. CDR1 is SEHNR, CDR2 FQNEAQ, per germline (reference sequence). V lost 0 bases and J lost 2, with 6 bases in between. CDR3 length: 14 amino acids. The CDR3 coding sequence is TGTGCCAGCAGCTTAGCACAGATCACAGATACGCAGTATTTT. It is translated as CASSLAQITDTQYF.

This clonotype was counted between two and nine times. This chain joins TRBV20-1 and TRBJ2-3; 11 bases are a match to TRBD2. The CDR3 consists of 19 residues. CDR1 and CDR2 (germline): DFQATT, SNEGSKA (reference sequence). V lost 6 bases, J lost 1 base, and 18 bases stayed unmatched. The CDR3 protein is CSAYKISLAGGGGTDTQYF. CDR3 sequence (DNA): TGCAGTGCCTACAAAATTTCCCTAGCGGGAGGAGGTGGCACAGATACGCAGTATTTT.

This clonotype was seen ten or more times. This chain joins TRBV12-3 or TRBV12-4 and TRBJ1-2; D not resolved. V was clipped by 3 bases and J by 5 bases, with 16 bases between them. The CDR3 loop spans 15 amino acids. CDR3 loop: CASSFTGRKAYGYTF. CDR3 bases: TGTGCCAGCAGTTTTACCGGTCGCAAAGCGTATGGCTACACCTTC.

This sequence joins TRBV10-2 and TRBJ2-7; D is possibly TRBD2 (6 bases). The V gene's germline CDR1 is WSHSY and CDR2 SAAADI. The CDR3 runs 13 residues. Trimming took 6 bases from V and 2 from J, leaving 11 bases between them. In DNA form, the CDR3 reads TGCGCCAGCAGGAATAGCGGAGCCTACGAGCAGTACTTC. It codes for CASRNSGAYEQYF.

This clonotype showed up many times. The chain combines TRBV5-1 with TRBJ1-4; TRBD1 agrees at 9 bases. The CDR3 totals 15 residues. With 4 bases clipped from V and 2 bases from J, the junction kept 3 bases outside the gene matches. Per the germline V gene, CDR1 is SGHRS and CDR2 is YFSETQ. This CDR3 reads CASSVQGATNEKLFF. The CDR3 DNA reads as TGCGCCAGCAGCGTACAGGGGGCTACTAATGAAAAACTGTTTTTT.

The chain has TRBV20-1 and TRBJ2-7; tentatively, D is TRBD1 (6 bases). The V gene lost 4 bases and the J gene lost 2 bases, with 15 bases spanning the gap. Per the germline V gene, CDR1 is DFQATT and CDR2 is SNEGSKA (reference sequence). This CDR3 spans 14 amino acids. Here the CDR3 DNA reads TGCAGTGCTACCGACCTAAAGGGGGCCTACGAGCAGTACGTC. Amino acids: CSATDLKGAYEQYV.

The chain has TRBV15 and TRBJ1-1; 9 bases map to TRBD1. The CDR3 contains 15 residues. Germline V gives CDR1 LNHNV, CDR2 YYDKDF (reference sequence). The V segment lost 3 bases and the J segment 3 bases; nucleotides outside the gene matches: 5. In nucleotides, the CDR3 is TGTGCCACCAGCAGGGACAGGGGTTGGCACACTGAAGCTTTCTTT. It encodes CATSRDRGWHTEAFF.

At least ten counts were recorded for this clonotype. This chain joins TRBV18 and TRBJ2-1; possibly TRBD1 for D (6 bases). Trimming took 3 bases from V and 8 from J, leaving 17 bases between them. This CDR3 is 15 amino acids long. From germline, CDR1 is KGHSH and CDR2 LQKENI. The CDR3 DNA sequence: TGTGCCAGCTCACCGAGTAGGCAGGGGATCGATGAGCAGTTCTTC. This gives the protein CASSPSRQGIDEQFF.

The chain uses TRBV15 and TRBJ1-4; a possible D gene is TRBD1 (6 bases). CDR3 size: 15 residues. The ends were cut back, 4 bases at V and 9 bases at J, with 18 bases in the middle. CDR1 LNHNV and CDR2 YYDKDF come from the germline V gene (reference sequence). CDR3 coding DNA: TGTGCCACCAGCATAGGGGGAGGATTGTTGCAAAAACTGTTTTTT. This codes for CATSIGGGLLQKLFF.

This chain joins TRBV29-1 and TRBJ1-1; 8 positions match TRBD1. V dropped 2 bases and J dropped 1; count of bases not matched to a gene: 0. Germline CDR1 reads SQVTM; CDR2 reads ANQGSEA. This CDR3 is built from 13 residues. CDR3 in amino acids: CSVETGGNTEAFF. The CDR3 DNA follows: TGCAGCGTTGAAACAGGGGGGAACACTGAAGCTTTCTTT.

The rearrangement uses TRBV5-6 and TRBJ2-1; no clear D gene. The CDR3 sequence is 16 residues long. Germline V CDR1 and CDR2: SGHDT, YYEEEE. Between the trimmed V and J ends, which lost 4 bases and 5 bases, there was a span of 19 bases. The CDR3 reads CASSGPGPWANNEQFF. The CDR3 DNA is TGTGCCAGCAGCGGTCCCGGGCCCTGGGCGAACAATGAGCAGTTCTTC. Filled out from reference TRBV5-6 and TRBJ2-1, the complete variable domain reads DAGVTQSPTHLIKTRGQQVTLRCSPKSGHDTVSWYQQALGQGPQFIFQYYEEEERQRGNFPDRFSGHQFPNYSSELNVNALLLGDSALYLCASSGPGPWANNEQFFGPGTRLTVL.

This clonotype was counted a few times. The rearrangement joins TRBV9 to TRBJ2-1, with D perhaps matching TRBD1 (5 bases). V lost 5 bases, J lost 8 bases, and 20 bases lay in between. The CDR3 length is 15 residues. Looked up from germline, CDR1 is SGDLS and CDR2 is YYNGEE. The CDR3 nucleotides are TGTGCCAGCAGTGGGGCGGCAGGAAGTTTGGATGAGCAGTTCTTC. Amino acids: CASSGAAGSLDEQFF. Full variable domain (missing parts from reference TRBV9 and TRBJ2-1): DSGVTQTPKHLITATGQRVTLRCSPRSGDLSVYWYQQSLDQGLQFLIQYYNGEERAKGNILERFSAQQFPDLHSELNLSSLELGDSALYFCASSGAAGSLDEQFFGPGTRLTVL.

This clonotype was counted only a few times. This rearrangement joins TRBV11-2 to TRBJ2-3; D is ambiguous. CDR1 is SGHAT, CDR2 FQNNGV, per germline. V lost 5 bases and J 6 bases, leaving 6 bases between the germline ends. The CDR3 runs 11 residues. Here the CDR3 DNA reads TGTGCCAGCAGCGCGGTGGATACGCAGTATTTT. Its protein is CASSAVDTQYF.

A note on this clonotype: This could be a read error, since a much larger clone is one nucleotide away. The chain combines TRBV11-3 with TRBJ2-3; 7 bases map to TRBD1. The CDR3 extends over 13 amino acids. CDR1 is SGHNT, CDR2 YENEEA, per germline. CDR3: CASGQGVSDTQCF. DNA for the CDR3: TGTGCCAGCGGCCAGGGGGTCTCAGATACGCAGTGTTTT.

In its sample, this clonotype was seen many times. CDR3 DNA: TGTGCCACCAGTCAGACTAGCGGAGATACGCAGTATTTT. It specifies CATSQTSGDTQYF. The rearrangement uses TRBV24-1 and TRBJ2-3, with TRBD2 matching over 9 bases. V lost 6 bases to trimming and J lost 5 bases; unmatched junction nucleotides: 2. The germline CDR1 and CDR2 sequences are KGHDR and SFDVKD. The CDR3 contains 13 residues.

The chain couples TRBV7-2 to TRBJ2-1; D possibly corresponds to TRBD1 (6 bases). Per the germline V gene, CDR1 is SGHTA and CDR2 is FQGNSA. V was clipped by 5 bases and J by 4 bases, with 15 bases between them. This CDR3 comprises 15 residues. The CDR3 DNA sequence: TGTGCCAGCAGCCGAAGGGGGTCTGCGTACAATGAGCAGTTCTTC. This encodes CASSRRGSAYNEQFF.

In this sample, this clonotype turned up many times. CDR3 in amino acids: CATSRGEGGYNEQFF. CDR3 in DNA: TGTGCCACCAGCCGGGGGGAGGGAGGCTACAATGAGCAGTTCTTC. The genes are TRBV21-1 and TRBJ2-1; the DNA was not used to check the table's D call, TRBD2. TRBV21-1 is deemed a pseudogene. The CDR3 contains 15 residues.

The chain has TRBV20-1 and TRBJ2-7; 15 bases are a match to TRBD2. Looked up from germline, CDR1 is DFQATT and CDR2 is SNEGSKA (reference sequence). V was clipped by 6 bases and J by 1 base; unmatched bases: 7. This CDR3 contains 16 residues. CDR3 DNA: TGCAGTGCCTCTGGACTAGCGGGAGGGAGTTCCTACGAGCAGTACTTC. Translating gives CSASGLAGGSSYEQYF.

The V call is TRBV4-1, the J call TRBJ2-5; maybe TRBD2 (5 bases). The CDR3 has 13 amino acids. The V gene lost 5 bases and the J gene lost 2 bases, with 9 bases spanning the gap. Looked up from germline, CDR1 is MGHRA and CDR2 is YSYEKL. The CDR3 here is CASSYGLQETQYF. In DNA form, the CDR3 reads TGCGCCAGCAGCTACGGACTGCAAGAGACCCAGTACTTC.

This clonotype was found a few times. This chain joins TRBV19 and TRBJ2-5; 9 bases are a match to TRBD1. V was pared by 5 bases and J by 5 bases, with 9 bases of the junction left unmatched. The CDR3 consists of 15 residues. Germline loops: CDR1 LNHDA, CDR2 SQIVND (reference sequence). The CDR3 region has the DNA TGTGCCAGTAGTCCCCTCACAGGGGGCCGGGAGACCCAGTACTTC. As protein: CASSPLTGGRETQYF.